This T cell receptor (beta chain) was captured by sequencing in a study of naive and memory T cell subsets. Comments on this clonotype: As yet, its antigen is unknown.

CD4+ T cell IFNgamma after overnight CMV lysate exposure gave donor CMV status. Cells stained for CD3, CD4, CD8, CD45RA, CD27 and viability were sorted into four CD45RA/CD27 subsets. The beta constant-region primer was an equimolar mix of two oligonucleotides covering TRBC1 and TRBC2. Nested alpha and beta constant-region primers with the SP2 primer drove four PCR rounds on ligated cDNA. TCRdb used MiXCR to reprocess the UMI-ligation and nested PCR reads, holding one entry per CDR3 protein. The data hold over 90,000 distinct CDR3 sequences, with about 11% observed a single time. Points from the study as a whole: In naive cells, over 85% of TCR sequences were seen only once. Clonotypes are single alpha or beta chains, not paired receptors. Especially in CD8 cells, naive repertoires contained a few larger clonotypes, possibly CD45RA-re-expressing memory cells.

The germline V and J ends were trimmed by 2 bases and 2 bases, with 13 bases remaining between them. CDR3 length: 15 amino acids. This receptor was obtained from a human donor in good health. The gene calls are TRBV12-3 or TRBV12-4 and TRBJ2-7; no clear D. Source material: naive CD4+ T cells from blood. Here the CDR3 DNA reads TGTGCCAGCAGTTTATTGGGGTTAGGCCCCTACGAGCAGTACTTC. Translated, it gives CASSLLGLGPYEQYF.